Below are 18 T cell receptor beta chains sequenced from a single sample in a study of blood T cell repertoires in COVID-19 (dated by TCRdb to the early 2020s). Receptors were amplified or captured by the immunoSEQ multiplex PCR assay. In TCRdb, the immuneACCESS table is reduced to in-frame sequences with V and J assigned. These tables do not hold every clone; where another copy was compared, an unresolved V gene accounts for under half, and the others remain unexplained. The sample records approximately 300,000 clones, roughly 89% of which are singletons. 1.5% to 2% of the sample is taken by the ten largest. The sample consisted of peripheral blood. The receptors derive from a woman in her twenties or thirties with COVID-19, enrolled during active disease.

The chain has TRBV28 and TRBJ2-1; possibly TRBD1 for D (5 bases). The V gene lost 8 bases and the J gene lost 6 bases, with 20 bases spanning the gap. The germline gives CDR1 MDHEN, CDR2 SYDVKM. CDR3 length: 15 amino acids. The CDR3 region has the DNA TGTGCCAGCTGTCTTCCGACAGCTCTAATCAATGAGCAGTTCTTC. The encoded protein is CASCLPTALINEQFF.

The genes are TRBV4-1 and TRBJ1-4; D not certain. The length of the CDR3 is 13 residues. V was trimmed by 0 bases and J by 8 bases, leaving 7 bases between them. Germline V gives CDR1 MGHRA, CDR2 YSYEKL. The CDR3 sequence: CASSQELREKLFF. CDR3 bases: TGCGCCAGCAGCCAAGAACTTCGAGAAAAACTGTTTTTT.

The J gene is TRBJ1-6, the V gene TRBV6-5; TRBD1 is a possible D gene (6 bases). Germline V CDR1 and CDR2: MNHEY, SVGAGI. Trimming removed 10 bases at V and 7 bases at J, with 14 bases between. This CDR3 is 13 amino acids long. CDR3 sequence reads: CATTRTVNSPLHF. The CDR3 bases are TGTGCCACTACTAGGACAGTCAATTCACCCCTCCACTTT.

This clone was recorded only once. V is TRBV5-4 and J is TRBJ2-5, with D maybe TRBD1 (6 bases). CDR3 length: 16 residues. Germline CDR1 is SGHNT and CDR2 is YYREEE (reference sequence). Trimming stripped 2 bases from V and 0 bases from J, with 14 bases between. Written as DNA, the CDR3 is TGTGCCAGCAGCTTTTGGGGAAGGGGGAACCAAGAGACCCAGTACTTC. It is translated as CASSFWGRGNQETQYF.

This clone was detected only a few times. The chain carries TRBV5-5 and TRBJ1-1; TRBD1 matches at 8 bases. J gave up 7 bases and V 4 bases, and 3 bases lay outside the gene matches. Germline V gives CDR1 SGHKS, CDR2 YYEKEE (reference sequence). The CDR3 is 12 residues long. CDR3 protein: CASSIGQGEAFF. CDR3 in DNA: TGTGCCAGCAGCATAGGACAGGGTGAAGCTTTCTTT.

The chain joins TRBV11-2 to TRBJ2-3; the match to TRBD2 covers 13 bases. V dropped 2 bases and J dropped 3; count of bases not matched to a gene: 2. This CDR3 is 16 amino acids long. From germline, CDR1 is SGHAT and CDR2 FQNNGV. The CDR3 coding sequence is TGTGCCAGCAGCTTAACGACTAGCGGGGGGACAGATACGCAGTATTTT. Protein product: CASSLTTSGGTDTQYF. The full variable domain, completed using reference TRBV11-2 and TRBJ2-3, is EAGVAQSPRYKIIEKRQSVAFWCNPISGHATLYWYQQILGQGPKLLIQFQNNGVVDDSQLPKDRFSAERLKGVDSTLKIQPAKLEDSAVYLCASSLTTSGGTDTQYFGPGTRLTVL.

This chain connects TRBV6-2 or TRBV6-3 to TRBJ2-7, with D unresolved. CDR1 is MNHEY and CDR2 is SVGEGT in the germline V gene. This CDR3 comprises 12 residues. Between the trimmed V and J ends, which lost 3 bases and 2 bases, there was a span of 5 bases. The DNA of the CDR3 is TGTGCCAGCAGTTATAACACCTACGAGCAGTACTTC. It translates to CASSYNTYEQYF.

The chain is built from TRBV3-1 (or the pseudogene TRBV3-2) and TRBJ2-3; 11 bases fit TRBD2. The CDR3 runs to 22 residues. CDR1 and CDR2 from the germline V gene are LGHDT and YNNKEL (reference sequence). V was pared by 4 bases and J by 2 bases, with 23 bases of the junction left unmatched. The CDR3 bases are TGTGCCAGCAGCCCCTACCGGGCTAGCGGGGGGCCGAGCAGCCTTAACACAGATACGCAGTATTTT. It yields the protein CASSPYRASGGPSSLNTDTQYF.

The chain links TRBV29-1 to TRBJ1-2; D gene uncertain. V dropped 6 bases and J dropped 7 bases, with 12 bases sitting between them. The CDR3 runs 11 residues. CDR1 and CDR2 (germline): SQVTM, ANQGSEA. The CDR3 bases are TGCAGCGTCAGATGGCGGGGTGGCTACACCTTC. Protein: CSVRWRGGYTF.

The V call is TRBV7-2, the J call TRBJ2-1; 12 bases agree with TRBD2. Per the germline V gene, CDR1 is SGHTA and CDR2 is FQGNSA. Losses at the gene ends were 4 bases for V and 5 bases for J; bases not matched to a gene: 3. The CDR3 extends over 15 amino acids. The CDR3 DNA reads TGTGCCAGCAGCTCCCGGACTAGCGGGGACAATGAGCAGTTCTTC. This sequence encodes CASSSRTSGDNEQFF. Full variable domain (missing parts from reference TRBV7-2 and TRBJ2-1): GAGVSQSPSNKVTEKGKDVELRCDPISGHTALYWYRQSLGQGLEFLIYFQGNSAPDKSGLPSDRFSAERTGGSVSTLTIQRTQQEDSAVYLCASSSRTSGDNEQFFGPGTRLTVL.

The CDR3 DNA sequence: TGCAGTGCTAGTCGAGGTACGGGAAACACCATATATTTT. Encoded protein: CSASRGTGNTIYF. The V and J genes are TRBV20-1 and TRBJ1-3; D is unclear. Germline V gene sequence: CDR1 DFQATT, CDR2 SNEGSKA (reference sequence). The CDR3 is 13 amino acids. Trimming cost V 3 bases and J 4 bases, with 10 bases left between them.

J is TRBJ2-5 and V is TRBV27; 7 bases match TRBD1. J was trimmed by 5 bases and V by 5 bases; bases with no gene match: 11. The CDR3 is 15 residues long. CDR1 and CDR2 from the germline V gene are MNHEY and SMNVEV (reference sequence). CDR3 DNA sequence: TGTGCCAGCAGTCGCTACAGGGGTTGGTTGGAGACCCAGTACTTC. It encodes CASSRYRGWLETQYF.

The rearrangement uses TRBV2 and TRBJ1-1, with D perhaps matching TRBD1 (5 bases). Germline CDR1 reads SNHLY; CDR2 reads FYNNEI. The CDR3 is 15 residues long. V lost 6 bases and J lost 6, with 20 bases in between. In DNA form, the CDR3 reads TGTGCCAGCAGCCCTAGGAGGGACCCGAGCGCTGAAGCTTTCTTT. It yields the protein CASSPRRDPSAEAFF.

The V gene is TRBV11-2, the J gene TRBJ1-2; TRBD1 matches at 9 bases. V lost 2 bases, J lost 5 bases, and 3 bases stayed unmatched. Germline V gene lookup returns CDR1 SGHAT and CDR2 FQNNGV. The CDR3 runs to 14 residues. The CDR3 here is CASSLLGQGYGYTF. CDR3 nucleotides: TGTGCCAGCAGCTTATTGGGACAGGGTTATGGCTACACCTTC.

This sequence joins TRBV4-1 and TRBJ1-1; a possible D gene is TRBD1 (5 bases). V dropped 2 bases and J dropped 11 bases, with 12 bases sitting between them. The CDR3 totals 12 residues. The germline V gene encodes CDR1 MGHRA and CDR2 YSYEKL. The CDR3: CASSQLGEAAFF. The CDR3 coding sequence is TGCGCCAGCAGCCAACTAGGGGAGGCGGCTTTCTTT.

The chain uses TRBV7-8 and TRBJ2-7, with 7 bases fitting TRBD1. The CDR3 covers 14 residues. After removal of 5 bases from V and 2 bases from J, the junction contained 6 bases not matched to a gene. Germline V lookup: CDR1 SGHVS, CDR2 FQNEAQ. In DNA, the CDR3 is TGTGCCAGCAGCACCCGGGACAGACCCTACGAGCAGTACTTC. Protein sequence: CASSTRDRPYEQYF.

The V gene is TRBV19, the J gene TRBJ1-5; TRBD1 matches at 7 bases. Losses at the gene ends were 5 bases for V and 2 bases for J; bases not matched to a gene: 6. The CDR3 sequence is 15 residues long. The germline CDR1 and CDR2 sequences are LNHDA and SQIVND (reference sequence). The CDR3 bases are TGTGCCAGTAGTTCCGCAGGGGGAGGCAATCAGCCCCAGCATTTT. Translating gives CASSSAGGGNQPQHF.

The chain carries TRBV21-1 and TRBJ2-5; the D call TRBD2 from the table was never checked on the DNA. TRBV21-1 constitutes a pseudogene. This CDR3 comprises 15 residues. In DNA, the CDR3 is TGTGCCAGCAGCAAATCGCGGGAAACCCAAGAGACCCAGTACTTC. It yields the protein CASSKSRETQETQYF.